One T cell receptor (beta chain) is described in this entry. The CDR3 is 14 amino acids. Germline V gene data show CDR1 as SGHTA and CDR2 as FQGNSA. V lost 4 bases to trimming and J lost 6 bases, with 14 bases between them. Researchers prepared the TCRbeta library using unique molecular identifiers, the study reports. TCRdb reanalysed the PCR reads using MiXCR and keeps one entry per CDR3 protein. The sample holds about 610,000 distinct CDR3 sequences; 8% to 11% are singletons and the top ten take roughly 4%. The data were obtained in a study of T-cell reconstitution after alpha-beta-depleted transplantation in children.

The material was PBMCs from the stem cell graft donor, obtained from the stem cell graft. The TCR was taken from a human donor who donated a stem cell graft to a child with acute myeloid leukemia. The chain recombines TRBV7-2 with TRBJ2-3; D may be TRBD1 (5 bases). The DNA of the CDR3 is TGTGCCAGCAGCTCAGACAGAGCCAAGGATACGCAGTATTTT. This codes for CASSSDRAKDTQYF. Full variable domain (outside the CDR3, taken from reference TRBV7-2 and TRBJ2-3): GAGVSQSPSNKVTEKGKDVELRCDPISGHTALYWYRQSLGQGLEFLIYFQGNSAPDKSGLPSDRFSAERTGGSVSTLTIQRTQQEDSAVYLCASSSDRAKDTQYFGPGTRLTVL.